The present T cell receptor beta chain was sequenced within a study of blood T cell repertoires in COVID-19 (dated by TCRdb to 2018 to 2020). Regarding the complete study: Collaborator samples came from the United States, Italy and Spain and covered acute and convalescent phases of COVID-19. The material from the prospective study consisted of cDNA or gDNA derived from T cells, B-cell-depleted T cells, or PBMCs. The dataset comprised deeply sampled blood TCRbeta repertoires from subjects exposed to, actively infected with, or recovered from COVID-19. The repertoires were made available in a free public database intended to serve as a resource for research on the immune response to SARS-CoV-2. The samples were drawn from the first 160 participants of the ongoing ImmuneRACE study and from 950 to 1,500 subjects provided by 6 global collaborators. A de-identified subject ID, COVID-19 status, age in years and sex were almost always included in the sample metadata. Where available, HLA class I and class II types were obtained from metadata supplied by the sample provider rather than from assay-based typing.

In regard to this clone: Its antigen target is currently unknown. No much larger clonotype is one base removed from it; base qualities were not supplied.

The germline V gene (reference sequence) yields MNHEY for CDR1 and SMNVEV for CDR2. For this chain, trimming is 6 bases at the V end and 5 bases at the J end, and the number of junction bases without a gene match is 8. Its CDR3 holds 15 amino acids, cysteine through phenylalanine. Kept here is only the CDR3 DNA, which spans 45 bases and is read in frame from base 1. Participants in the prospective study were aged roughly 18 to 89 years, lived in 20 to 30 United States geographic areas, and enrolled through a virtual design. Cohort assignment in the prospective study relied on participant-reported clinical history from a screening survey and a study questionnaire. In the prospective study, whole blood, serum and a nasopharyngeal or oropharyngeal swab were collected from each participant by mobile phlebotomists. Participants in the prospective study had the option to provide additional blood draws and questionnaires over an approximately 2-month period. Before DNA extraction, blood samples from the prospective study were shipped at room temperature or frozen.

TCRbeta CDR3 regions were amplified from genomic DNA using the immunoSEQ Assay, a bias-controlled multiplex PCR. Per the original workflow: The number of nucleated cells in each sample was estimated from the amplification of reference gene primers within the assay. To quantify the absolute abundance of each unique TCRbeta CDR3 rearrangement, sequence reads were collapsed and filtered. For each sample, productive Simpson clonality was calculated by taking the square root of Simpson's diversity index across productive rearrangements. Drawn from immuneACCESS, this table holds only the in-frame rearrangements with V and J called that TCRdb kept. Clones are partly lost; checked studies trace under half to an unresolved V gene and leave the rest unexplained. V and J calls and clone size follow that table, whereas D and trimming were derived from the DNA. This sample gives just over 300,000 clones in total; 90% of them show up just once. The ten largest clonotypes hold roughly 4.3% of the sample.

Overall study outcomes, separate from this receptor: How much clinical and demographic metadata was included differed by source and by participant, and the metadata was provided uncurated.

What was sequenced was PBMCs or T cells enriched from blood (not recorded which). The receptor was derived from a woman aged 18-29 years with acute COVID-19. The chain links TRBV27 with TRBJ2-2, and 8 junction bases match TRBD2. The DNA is TGTGCCAGCAGCCCCAGACTAGCGTCGACCGGGGAGCTGTTTTTT. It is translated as CASSPRLASTGELFF.